Listed here is a single T cell receptor beta chain. This sample is drawn from a study of shared clonotypes between healthy human individuals. Sequencing used immunoSEQ multiplex PCR; TCRdb keeps in-frame clones, though not all of them. The sample consists of about a million clones, 60% to 85% of them appearing once. Losses at the gene ends were 2 bases for V and 8 bases for J; bases not matched to a gene: 15. The CDR3 is 18 residues long. Germline assignment: CDR1 GTSNPN and CDR2 SVGIG (reference sequence). The sequenced material came from memory CD4+ T cells sorted from blood. Indicated subset: CD45RA-negative fraction. This chain uses TRBV30 with TRBJ2-1; 13 bases are a match to TRBD2. This TCR was recovered from a man aged 18 to 29 in good health. DNA for the CDR3: TGTGCCTGGAGTCAGCCGGGACTAGCGGGGAGAGGGGTATATGAGCAGTTCTTC. This sequence encodes CAWSQPGLAGRGVYEQFF.